This T cell receptor beta chain emerged from a study of blood T cell repertoires in COVID-19. Participant ages covered about 18 to 89 years across 24 US areas. Cohort 3 recovered donors had two negative PCRs, clearance, or symptom resolution. This table comes from immunoSEQ multiplex PCR, and its TCRdb copy is limited to in-frame clones, with some not included. The sample holds approximately 300,000 clones, 87% seen once. In its sample, this clone was seen a few times. There are 14 residues in the CDR3. Trimming took off 5 bases at V and 6 bases at J, with 16 bases between the two ends. Looked up from germline, CDR1 is SEHNR and CDR2 is FQNEAQ (reference sequence).

The sequencing sample was made of PBMCs or T cells enriched from blood (not recorded which). This sequence originates from a woman aged 25 to 45 who had recovered from COVID-19. The gene calls are TRBV7-9 and TRBJ1-1; D call uncertain. The CDR3 region is CASSTRWGAAEAFF. In DNA, the CDR3 is TGTGCCAGCAGCACCAGATGGGGAGCCGCTGAAGCTTTCTTT.